The 30 T cell receptor beta chains reported below all come from one sample, sequenced in a study of T-cell reconstitution after alpha-beta-depleted transplantation in children. The authors prepared the TCRbeta library with unique molecular identifiers. Using its own MiXCR run on the PCR reads, TCRdb lists one record per CDR3 protein. The repertoire holds about 500,000 distinct CDR3 sequences, 32% seen once, with around 2.5% in the top ten. The specimen was PBMCs from the stem cell graft donor, collected from the stem cell graft. Receptors originate from a human donor who donated a stem cell graft to a child with aplastic anemia.

This clonotype showed up just once. CDR3 region: CASSPGHLSEQYV. The CDR3 coding sequence is TGTGCCAGCAGTCCGGGACACTTGAGCGAGCAGTACGTC. The chain recombines TRBV27 with TRBJ2-7; the D gene is possibly TRBD1 (6 bases). Looked up from germline, CDR1 is MNHEY and CDR2 is SMNVEV (reference sequence). V was pared by 5 bases and J by 6 bases, with 14 bases between. The CDR3 spans 13 residues.

The chain combines TRBV6-1 with TRBJ2-7; D remains unclear. Germline V gives CDR1 MNHNS, CDR2 SASEGT. V was shortened by 6 bases and J by 1 base, with 10 bases between the two germline ends. CDR3 length equals 13 residues. The chain's CDR3 is CASSIRNSYEQYF. DNA of the CDR3: TGTGCCAGCAGCATTCGGAATTCCTACGAGCAGTACTTC.

The rearrangement joins TRBV7-3 to TRBJ2-7, with D tentatively TRBD1 (5 bases). Trimming took 3 bases from V and 3 from J, leaving 12 bases between them. Germline lookup yields CDR1 SGHTA and CDR2 FQGTGA. This CDR3 spans 14 amino acids. As DNA, the CDR3 is TGTGCCAGCAGCTTCGCGGCAGGGAACTACGAGCAGTACTTC. Amino acids: CASSFAAGNYEQYF. Full variable domain (remainder filled in from reference TRBV7-3 and TRBJ2-7): GAGVSQTPSNKVTEKGKYVELRCDPISGHTALYWYRQSLGQGPEFLIYFQGTGAADDSGLPNDRFFAVRPEGSVSTLKIQRTERGDSAVYLCASSFAAGNYEQYFGPGTRLTVT.

The gene calls are TRBV20-1 and TRBJ2-2; the match to TRBD2 covers 10 bases. With V trimmed by 5 bases and J by 3 bases, 6 bases remained unmatched. This CDR3 contains 15 residues. Germline V gene data show CDR1 as DFQATT and CDR2 as SNEGSKA (reference sequence). The CDR3 reads CSALLAGDDTGELFF. The CDR3 coding sequence is TGCAGTGCTCTTCTAGCGGGAGACGACACCGGGGAGCTGTTTTTT.

This clonotype appeared a few times. The genes are TRBV12-3 or TRBV12-4 and TRBJ2-1, with 7 bases fitting TRBD2. This CDR3 has 15 amino acids. Trimming took 5 bases from V and 0 from J; bases not matched to a gene: 4. The CDR3 loop is CASSQSGTSYNEQFF. CDR3 DNA sequence: TGTGCCAGCAGTCAAAGCGGGACCTCCTACAATGAGCAGTTCTTC.

This chain joins TRBV7-2 and TRBJ1-2; 11 bases match TRBD1. V shed 5 bases, J shed 5 bases, and the junction held 7 bases outside the gene matches. CDR3 length equals 15 residues. Germline lookup yields CDR1 SGHTA and CDR2 FQGNSA. In DNA, the CDR3 is TGTGCCAGCAGCCAGGACAGGGGGCGCTGGTATGGCTACACCTTC. Translated, it gives CASSQDRGRWYGYTF.

CDR3 loop: CSVDQVGGHNEQFF. In DNA form, the CDR3 reads TGCAGTGTGGATCAGGTGGGGGGGCACAATGAGCAGTTCTTC. The rearrangement joins TRBV20-1 to TRBJ2-1, with D perhaps matching TRBD2 (7 bases). Per germline, CDR1 DFQATT and CDR2 SNEGSKA (reference sequence). The CDR3 length is 14 residues. The V end was cut by 7 bases, the J end by 5 bases, with 18 bases between.

V usage is TRBV7-2 and J usage is TRBJ1-2, with 8 positions matching TRBD1. The CDR3 is 13 residues long. J gave up 4 bases and V 8 bases, and 6 bases lay outside the gene matches. Germline V gene data show CDR1 as SGHTA and CDR2 as FQGNSA. CDR3 in DNA: TGTGCCAGCGGATTAGGACAGGGCTATGGCTACACCTTC. Protein sequence: CASGLGQGYGYTF.

This clonotype was found once. This chain uses TRBV5-1 with TRBJ2-3; a possible D gene is TRBD2 (6 bases). Trimming took 3 bases from V and 4 from J, leaving 12 bases between them. The CDR3 spans 14 residues. Germline V lookup: CDR1 SGHRS, CDR2 YFSETQ. The CDR3: CASSSGDFADTQYF. For the CDR3, the DNA is TGCGCCAGCAGCTCGGGGGATTTTGCAGATACGCAGTATTTT.

Only a few counts were recorded for this clonotype. J is TRBJ2-1 and V is TRBV28, with TRBD2 identical over 8 bases. Germline V gives CDR1 MDHEN, CDR2 SYDVKM. This CDR3 is built from 19 residues. With 3 bases clipped from V and 4 bases from J, the junction kept 17 bases outside the gene matches. This CDR3 reads CASSFRSGRRTQRYNEQFF. DNA of the CDR3: TGTGCCAGCAGTTTCCGGAGCGGGAGAAGAACCCAACGGTACAATGAGCAGTTCTTC.

The chain combines TRBV6-2 or TRBV6-3 with TRBJ1-2; D unresolved. The CDR3 sequence is 14 residues long. Germline values: CDR1 MNHEY, CDR2 SVGEGT. V lost 7 bases to trimming and J lost 7 bases, with 19 bases between them. This CDR3 is CASTFNPGSRGYTF. DNA for the CDR3: TGTGCCAGCACCTTCAATCCCGGTTCCCGTGGCTACACCTTC.

The table lists this clonotype with a few counts. V usage is TRBV12-3 or TRBV12-4 and J usage is TRBJ2-5; TRBD2 matches 9 bases. Trimming cost V 8 bases and J 5 bases; bases outside gene matches: 6. The CDR3 has 13 amino acids. The CDR3 bases are TGTGCCAGCCTTATGCGGGAGGGGGAGACCCAGTACTTC. Amino acid sequence: CASLMREGETQYF.

The rearrangement uses TRBV7-8 and TRBJ2-1; D may correspond to TRBD1 or TRBD2 (5 bases each). There are 15 residues in the CDR3. From germline, CDR1 is SGHVS and CDR2 FQNEAQ. Between the trimmed V and J ends, which lost 1 base and 2 bases, there was a span of 9 bases. Written as DNA, the CDR3 is TGTGCCAGCAGCTTAGTAGGGACGACCTACAATGAGCAGTTCTTC. The encoded protein is CASSLVGTTYNEQFF.

The sample holds a few counts of this clonotype. V gene TRBV20-1 combines with J gene TRBJ1-1, with a weak D call TRBD1 (6 bases). Germline loops: CDR1 DFQATT, CDR2 SNEGSKA (reference sequence). The germline V and J ends were trimmed by 1 base and 5 bases, with 11 bases remaining between them. The CDR3 length is 13 residues. CDR3 amino acids: CSARAQGWTEAFF. The CDR3 nucleotides are TGCAGTGCTAGAGCACAGGGTTGGACTGAAGCTTTCTTT.

CDR3 sequence reads: CSVDEGGGNTIYF. In nucleotides, the CDR3 is TGCAGCGTGGACGAGGGTGGTGGAAACACCATATATTTT. This chain connects TRBV29-1 to TRBJ1-3, with D hard to call. The germline gives CDR1 SQVTM, CDR2 ANQGSEA. Trimming took off 6 bases at V and 3 bases at J, with 12 bases between the two ends. CDR3 size: 13 residues.

The V call is TRBV24-1, the J call TRBJ2-3; D possibly corresponds to TRBD2 (6 bases). This CDR3 spans 14 amino acids. Germline V gives CDR1 KGHDR, CDR2 SFDVKD. The V end lost 3 bases, the J end lost 1 base, and 7 bases lay between the germline ends. DNA of the CDR3: TGTGCCACCAGTGATCCTAGCGGCACAGATACGCAGTATTTT. This encodes CATSDPSGTDTQYF.

This clonotype was seen only a few times. The rearrangement uses TRBV15 and TRBJ2-3; 7 bases are a match to TRBD2. This CDR3 spans 13 amino acids. J gave up 1 base and V 8 bases, and 3 bases lay outside the gene matches. The germline CDR1 and CDR2 sequences are LNHNV and YYDKDF (reference sequence). The CDR3, as DNA: TGTGCCACCTGCGGGGGAGGCACAGATACGCAGTATTTT. Encoded protein: CATCGGGTDTQYF.

The gene calls are TRBV6-1 and TRBJ1-5; perhaps TRBD1 as D (6 bases). CDR1 MNHNS and CDR2 SASEGT come from the germline V gene. Trimming took 6 bases from V and 2 from J, leaving 14 bases between them. The CDR3 is made up of 15 amino acids. The chain's CDR3 is CASSRQDIGNQPQHF. The CDR3 DNA sequence: TGTGCCAGCAGCCGACAGGATATCGGCAATCAGCCCCAGCATTTT.

J is TRBJ2-2 and V is TRBV27; tentative D call: TRBD2 (6 bases). This CDR3 has 15 residues. Germline CDR1 reads MNHEY; CDR2 reads SMNVEV (reference sequence). The ends were cut back, 2 bases at V and 3 bases at J, with 10 bases in the middle. CDR3 in DNA: TGTGCCAGCAGTTTAGGGGGACTGTACACCGGGGAGCTGTTTTTT. This translates into CASSLGGLYTGELFF.

The genes are TRBV6-2 or TRBV6-3 and TRBJ1-1; perhaps TRBD1 as D (6 bases). This CDR3 region has 14 residues. Germline V gene lookup returns CDR1 MNHEY and CDR2 SVGEGT. Trimming took 5 bases from V and 7 from J, leaving 17 bases between them. The CDR3 sequence is CASSHTWGGDEAFF. The DNA of the CDR3 is TGTGCCAGCAGTCACACGTGGGGGGGCGATGAAGCTTTCTTT.

This chain uses TRBV20-1 with TRBJ2-1, with 8 bases fitting TRBD1. Germline V gene sequence: CDR1 DFQATT, CDR2 SNEGSKA (reference sequence). J lost 3 bases, V lost 0 bases, and 13 bases had no gene match. This CDR3 is 18 amino acids long. CDR3 sequence (DNA): TGCAGTGCTAGAGATCTGAACCTGCAGGACAGGGACTACAATGAGCAGTTCTTC. Protein: CSARDLNLQDRDYNEQFF.

The rearrangement links TRBV4-2 to TRBJ1-2, with 10 bases lining up with TRBD1. The CDR3 runs to 15 residues. With 0 bases clipped from V and 8 bases from J, the junction kept 6 bases outside the gene matches. Germline CDR1 is LGHNA and CDR2 is YNFKEQ. The CDR3 loop is CASSQDRDRGRGYTF. The DNA for the CDR3 is TGTGCCAGCAGCCAAGATAGGGACAGGGGTCGAGGCTACACCTTC.

In its sample, this clonotype was seen a few times. CDR3 in DNA: TGTGCCAGCGGGGGTGTTGTTTATAATTCACCCCTCCACTTT. This encodes CASGGVVYNSPLHF. The J gene is TRBJ1-6, the V gene TRBV6-1, with a possible D match to TRBD1 (5 bases). V dropped 8 bases and J dropped 4 bases, with 12 bases sitting between them. Germline V CDR1 and CDR2: MNHNS, SASEGT. There are 14 residues in the CDR3.

The chain combines TRBV5-5 with TRBJ1-3; TRBD1 matches at 10 bases. Germline V gene sequence: CDR1 SGHKS, CDR2 YYEKEE (reference sequence). The CDR3 covers 18 residues. J was trimmed by 0 bases and V by 0 bases; bases with no gene match: 6. The CDR3 DNA reads TGTGCCAGCAGCTTGGTGACAGGGGGCTCGAGCTCTGGAAACACCATATATTTT. This encodes CASSLVTGGSSSGNTIYF.

The chain carries TRBV27 and TRBJ2-3, with 7 positions matching TRBD2. Looked up from germline, CDR1 is MNHEY and CDR2 is SMNVEV (reference sequence). V was pared by 5 bases and J by 1 base, with 3 bases of the junction left unmatched. The CDR3 sequence is 14 residues long. CDR3 amino acids: CASSILARTDTQYF. CDR3 in DNA: TGTGCCAGCAGTATACTAGCGCGCACAGATACGCAGTATTTT.

The chain links TRBV5-1 to TRBJ2-3, with TRBD2 matching over 7 bases. Germline CDR1 reads SGHRS; CDR2 reads YFSETQ. This CDR3 is 16 amino acids long. Trimming removed 1 base from V and 5 bases from J; junction bases left unmatched: 10. The CDR3 region has the DNA TGCGCCAGCAGCTTGCTGAGGGAGGGCCCACAAGATACGCAGTATTTT. Amino acid sequence: CASSLLREGPQDTQYF.

V and J are TRBV5-5 and TRBJ2-2; the match to TRBD1 covers 9 bases. CDR3 size: 16 residues. V was clipped by 4 bases and J by 6 bases; unmatched bases: 10. Germline CDR1 SGHKS, CDR2 YYEKEE (reference sequence). CDR3 nucleotide sequence: TGTGCCAGCAGCCCCCTCGGGGACAGGGTGTCCGGGGAGCTGTTTTTT. This translates into CASSPLGDRVSGELFF.

This clonotype was observed a handful of times. J is TRBJ2-5 and V is TRBV7-2; a possible D gene is TRBD2 (6 bases). V lost 1 base and J 7 bases, leaving 13 bases between the germline ends. This CDR3 has 14 residues. Germline values: CDR1 SGHTA, CDR2 FQGNSA. The CDR3: CASSLVRESGTQYF. The CDR3 region has the DNA TGTGCCAGCAGCTTAGTACGGGAGTCGGGGACCCAGTACTTC.

This clonotype has more than one count but fewer than ten. The gene calls are TRBV20-1 and TRBJ2-5; TRBD1 might be the D (6 bases). Germline-derived CDR1 and CDR2 are DFQATT and SNEGSKA (reference sequence). The CDR3 extends over 13 amino acids. Trimming cost V 3 bases and J 5 bases, with 13 bases left between them. In DNA, the CDR3 is TGCAGTGCTAGCGAACAGGGCGGCGAGACCCAGTACTTC. Translating it yields CSASEQGGETQYF.

This clonotype was seen a handful of times. This sequence joins TRBV20-1 and TRBJ1-1; D not resolved. CDR3 length equals 14 residues. V shed 3 bases and J shed 4 bases, with 15 bases lying between them. CDR1 DFQATT and CDR2 SNEGSKA come from the germline V gene (reference sequence). In DNA form, the CDR3 reads TGCAGTGCTAGCATGGCTTCTAAGACCACTGAAGCTTTCTTT. Amino acid sequence: CSASMASKTTEAFF.